The clone carrying this T cell receptor beta chain was counted only a few times. Germline values: CDR1 SEHNR, CDR2 FQNEAQ (reference sequence). V gave up 8 bases and J gave up 3 bases, with 17 bases separating them. This CDR3 has 14 amino acids. This sample is drawn from a study of blood T cell repertoires in COVID-19. The overall study: Italy, Spain and the United States were the sources of the convalescent and acute COVID-19 samples. Sources were T cells, B-cell-depleted T cells, or PBMCs; the material itself was cDNA or gDNA.

Under the authors' procedure: For nucleated cells, counts were estimated from reference gene primer amplification. Only in-frame clones appear in the TCRdb table, and some are missing; sequencing was by immunoSEQ multiplex PCR. The DNA was the basis for D and trimming; V, J and clone size are from that table. The table shows tens of thousands of clones, with approximately 90% occurring only once. The chain combines TRBV7-9 with TRBJ2-7; possible D gene TRBD2, 6 bases. The sequence was collected from a man aged 55-75 years with active COVID-19. Sequencing input: peripheral blood. The CDR3 sequence is CASSGQGGNYEQYF. The CDR3 coding sequence is TGTGCCAGCTCGGGGCAGGGAGGAAACTACGAGCAGTACTTC. Full variable domain (outside the CDR3, taken from reference TRBV7-9 and TRBJ2-7): DTGVSQNPRHKITKRGQNVTFRCDPISEHNRLYWYRQTLGQGPEFLTYFQNEAQLEKSRLLSDRFSAERPKGSFSTLEIQRTEQGDSAMYLCASSGQGGNYEQYFGPGTRLTVT.